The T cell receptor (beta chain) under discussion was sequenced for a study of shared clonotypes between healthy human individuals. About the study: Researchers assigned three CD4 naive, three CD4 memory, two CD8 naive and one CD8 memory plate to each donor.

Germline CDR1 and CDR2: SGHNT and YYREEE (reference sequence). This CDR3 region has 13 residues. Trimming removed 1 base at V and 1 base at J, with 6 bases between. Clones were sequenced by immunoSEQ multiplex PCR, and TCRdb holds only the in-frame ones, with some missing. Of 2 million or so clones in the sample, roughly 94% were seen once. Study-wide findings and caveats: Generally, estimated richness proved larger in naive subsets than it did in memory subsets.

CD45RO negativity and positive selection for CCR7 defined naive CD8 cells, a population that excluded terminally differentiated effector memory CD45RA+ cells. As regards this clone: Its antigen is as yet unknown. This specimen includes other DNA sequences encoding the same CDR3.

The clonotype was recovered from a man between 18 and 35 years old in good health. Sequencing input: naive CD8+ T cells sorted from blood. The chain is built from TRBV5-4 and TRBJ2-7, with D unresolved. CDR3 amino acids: CASSLIGSYEQYF. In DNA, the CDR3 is TGTGCCAGCAGCTTGATAGGGTCCTACGAGCAGTACTTC.